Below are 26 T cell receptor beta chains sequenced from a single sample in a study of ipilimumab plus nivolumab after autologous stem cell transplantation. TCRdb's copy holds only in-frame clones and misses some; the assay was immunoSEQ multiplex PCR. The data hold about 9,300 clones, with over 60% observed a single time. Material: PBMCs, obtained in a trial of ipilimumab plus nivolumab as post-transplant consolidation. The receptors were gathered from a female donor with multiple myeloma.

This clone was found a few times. CDR3 coding DNA: TGTGCCAGCAGCGAGTACACAGGGCTCAAGTCCTACGAGCAGTACTTC. As protein: CASSEYTGLKSYEQYF. The J gene is TRBJ2-7, the V gene TRBV11-2; the D gene is possibly TRBD1 (6 bases). Germline loops: CDR1 SGHAT, CDR2 FQNNGV. The length of the CDR3 is 16 residues. The V and J ends lost 5 bases and 1 base respectively, with 18 bases between them.

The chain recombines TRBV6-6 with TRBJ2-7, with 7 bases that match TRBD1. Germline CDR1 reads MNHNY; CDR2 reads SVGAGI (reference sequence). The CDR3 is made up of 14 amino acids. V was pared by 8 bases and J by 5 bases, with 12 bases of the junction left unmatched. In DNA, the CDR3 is TGTGCCAGCTCAAACCCACAGGGGTTCCACGAGCAGTACTTC. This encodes CASSNPQGFHEQYF.

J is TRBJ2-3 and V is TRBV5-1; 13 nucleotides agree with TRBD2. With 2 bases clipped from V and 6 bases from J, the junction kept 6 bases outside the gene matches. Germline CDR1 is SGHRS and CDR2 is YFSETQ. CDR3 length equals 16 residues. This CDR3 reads CASSLGLAGDVDTQYF. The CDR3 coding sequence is TGCGCCAGCAGCTTAGGACTAGCGGGAGACGTGGATACGCAGTATTTT.

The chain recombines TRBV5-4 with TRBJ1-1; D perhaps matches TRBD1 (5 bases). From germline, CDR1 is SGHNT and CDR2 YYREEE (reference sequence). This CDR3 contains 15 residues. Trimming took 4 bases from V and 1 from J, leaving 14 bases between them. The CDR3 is CASSEAGTENTEAFF. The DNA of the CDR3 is TGTGCCAGCAGCGAGGCAGGGACGGAGAACACTGAAGCTTTCTTT.

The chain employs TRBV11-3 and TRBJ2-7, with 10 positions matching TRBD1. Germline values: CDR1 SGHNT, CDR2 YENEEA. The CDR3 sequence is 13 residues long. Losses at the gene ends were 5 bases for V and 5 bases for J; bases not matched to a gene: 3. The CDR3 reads CASSPGTGDEQYF. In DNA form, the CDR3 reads TGTGCCAGCAGCCCTGGGACAGGGGACGAGCAGTACTTC. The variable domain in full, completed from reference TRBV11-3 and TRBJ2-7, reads EAGVVQSPRYKIIEKKQPVAFWCNPISGHNTLYWYLQNLGQGPELLIRYENEEAVDDSQLPKDRFSAERLKGVDSTLKIQPAELGDSAVYLCASSPGTGDEQYFGPGTRLTVT.

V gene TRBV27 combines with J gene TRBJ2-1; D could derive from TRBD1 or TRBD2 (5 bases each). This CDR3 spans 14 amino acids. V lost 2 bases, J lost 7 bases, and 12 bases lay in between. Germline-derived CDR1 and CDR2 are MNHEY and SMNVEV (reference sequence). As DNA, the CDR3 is TGTGCCAGCAGTTTACGGGGCGCGAGGAATGAGCAGTTCTTC. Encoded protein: CASSLRGARNEQFF.

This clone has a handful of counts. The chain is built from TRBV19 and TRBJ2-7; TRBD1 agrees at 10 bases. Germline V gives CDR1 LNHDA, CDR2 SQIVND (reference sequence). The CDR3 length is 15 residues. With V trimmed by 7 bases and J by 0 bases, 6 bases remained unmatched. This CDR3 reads CASMPGQGYSYEQYF. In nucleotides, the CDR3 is TGTGCCAGTATGCCGGGACAGGGGTACTCCTACGAGCAGTACTTC.

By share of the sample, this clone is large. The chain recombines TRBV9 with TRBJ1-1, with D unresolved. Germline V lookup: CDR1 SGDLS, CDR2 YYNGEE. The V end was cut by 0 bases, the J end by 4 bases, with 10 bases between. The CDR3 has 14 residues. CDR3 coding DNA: TGTGCCAGCAGCGTAGACATATTCGGCACTGAAGCTTTCTTT. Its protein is CASSVDIFGTEAFF.

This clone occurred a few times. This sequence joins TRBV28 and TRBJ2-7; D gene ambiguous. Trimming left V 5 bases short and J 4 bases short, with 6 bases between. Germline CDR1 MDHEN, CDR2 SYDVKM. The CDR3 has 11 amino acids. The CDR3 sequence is CASSVKYEQYF. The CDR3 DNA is TGTGCCAGCAGTGTAAAGTACGAGCAGTACTTC.

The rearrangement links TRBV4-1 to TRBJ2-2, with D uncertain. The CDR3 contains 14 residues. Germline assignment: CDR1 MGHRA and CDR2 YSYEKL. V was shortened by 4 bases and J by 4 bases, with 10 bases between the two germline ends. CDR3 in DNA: TGCGCCAGCAGCCGCAGCCCCGGCACCGGGGAGCTGTTTTTT. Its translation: CASSRSPGTGELFF.

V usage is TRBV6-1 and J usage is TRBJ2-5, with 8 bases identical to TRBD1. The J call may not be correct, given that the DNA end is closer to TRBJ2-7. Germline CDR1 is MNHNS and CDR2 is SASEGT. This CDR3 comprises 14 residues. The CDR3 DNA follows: TGTGCCAGCAGTTCCCCAGGGGGCCGGGACGAGCAGTACTTC. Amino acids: CASSSPGGRDEQYF.

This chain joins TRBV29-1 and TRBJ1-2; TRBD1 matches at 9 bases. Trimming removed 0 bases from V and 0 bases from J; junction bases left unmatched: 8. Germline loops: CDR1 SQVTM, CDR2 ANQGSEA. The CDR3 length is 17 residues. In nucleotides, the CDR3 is TGCAGCGTTGAAGATCTTCGGGGGACAGGGACTAACTATGGCTACACCTTC. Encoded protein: CSVEDLRGTGTNYGYTF.

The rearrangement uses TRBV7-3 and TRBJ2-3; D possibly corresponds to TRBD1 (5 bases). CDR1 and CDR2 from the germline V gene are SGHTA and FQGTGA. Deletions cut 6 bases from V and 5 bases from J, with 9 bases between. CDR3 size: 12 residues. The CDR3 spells CASRDTGDTQYF. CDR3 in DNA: TGTGCCAGCAGGGACACAGGAGATACGCAGTATTTT.

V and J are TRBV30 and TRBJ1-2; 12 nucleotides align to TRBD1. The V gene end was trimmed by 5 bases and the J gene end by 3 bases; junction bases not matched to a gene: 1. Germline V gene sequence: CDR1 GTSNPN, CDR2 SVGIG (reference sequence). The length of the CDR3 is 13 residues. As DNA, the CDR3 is TGTGCCTGGGGGACAGGGGGCGACTATGGCTACACCTTC. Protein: CAWGTGGDYGYTF.

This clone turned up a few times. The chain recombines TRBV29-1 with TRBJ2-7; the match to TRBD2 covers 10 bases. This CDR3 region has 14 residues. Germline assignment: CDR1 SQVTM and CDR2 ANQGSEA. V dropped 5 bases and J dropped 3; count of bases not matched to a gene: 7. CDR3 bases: TGCAGCGTTACACCTAGCGGGAGTCTCTACGAGCAGTACTTC. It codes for CSVTPSGSLYEQYF.

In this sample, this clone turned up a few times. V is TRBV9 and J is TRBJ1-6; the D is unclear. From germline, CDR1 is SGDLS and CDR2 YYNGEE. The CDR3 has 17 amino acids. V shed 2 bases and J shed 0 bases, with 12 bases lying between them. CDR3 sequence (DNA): TGTGCCAGCAGCGTGGACTCGCTCGGCTCCTATAATTCACCCCTCCACTTT. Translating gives CASSVDSLGSYNSPLHF.

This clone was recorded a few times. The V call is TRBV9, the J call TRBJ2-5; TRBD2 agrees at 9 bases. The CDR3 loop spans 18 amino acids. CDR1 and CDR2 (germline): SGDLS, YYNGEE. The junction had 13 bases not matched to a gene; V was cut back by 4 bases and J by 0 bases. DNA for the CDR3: TGTGCCAGCAGCTCCTATGGGACGACTAGCGGAGACCAAGAGACCCAGTACTTC. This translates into CASSSYGTTSGDQETQYF.

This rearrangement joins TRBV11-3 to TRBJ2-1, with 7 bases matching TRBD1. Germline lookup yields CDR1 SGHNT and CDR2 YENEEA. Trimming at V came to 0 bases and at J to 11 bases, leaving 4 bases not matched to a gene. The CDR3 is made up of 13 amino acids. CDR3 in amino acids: CASSLETGKKQFF. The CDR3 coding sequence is TGTGCCAGCAGCTTAGAGACAGGGAAAAAGCAGTTCTTC.

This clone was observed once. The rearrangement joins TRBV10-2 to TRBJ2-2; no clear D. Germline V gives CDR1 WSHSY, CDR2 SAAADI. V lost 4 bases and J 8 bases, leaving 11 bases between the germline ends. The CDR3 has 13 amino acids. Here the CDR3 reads CASSARSEGELFF. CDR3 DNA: TGCGCCAGCAGTGCCCGAAGCGAGGGGGAGCTGTTTTTT.

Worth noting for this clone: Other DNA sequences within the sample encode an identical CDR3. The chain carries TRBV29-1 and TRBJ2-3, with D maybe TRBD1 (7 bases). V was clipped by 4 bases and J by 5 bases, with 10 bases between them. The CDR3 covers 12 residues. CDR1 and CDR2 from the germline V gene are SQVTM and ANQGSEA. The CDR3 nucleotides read TGCAGCGTTGGTCAGGGGGGAGATACGCAGTATTTT. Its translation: CSVGQGGDTQYF.

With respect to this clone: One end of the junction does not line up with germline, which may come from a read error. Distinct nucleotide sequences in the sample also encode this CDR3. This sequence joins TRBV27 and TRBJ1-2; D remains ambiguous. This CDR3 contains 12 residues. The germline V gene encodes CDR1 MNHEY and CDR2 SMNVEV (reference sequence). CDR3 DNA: TGCGCCAGCAGTCCCCCTGGGCAGGCTGGGACCTTC. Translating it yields CASSPPGQAGTF.

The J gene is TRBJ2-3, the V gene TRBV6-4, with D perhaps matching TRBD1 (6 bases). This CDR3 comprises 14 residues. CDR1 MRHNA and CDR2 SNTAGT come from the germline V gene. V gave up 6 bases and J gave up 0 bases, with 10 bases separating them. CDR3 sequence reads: CASSPTGSTDTQYF. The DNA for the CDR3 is TGTGCCAGCAGCCCGACAGGTAGCACAGATACGCAGTATTTT.

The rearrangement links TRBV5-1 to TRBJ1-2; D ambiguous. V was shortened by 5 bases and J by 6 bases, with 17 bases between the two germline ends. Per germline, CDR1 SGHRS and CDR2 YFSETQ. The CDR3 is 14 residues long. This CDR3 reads CASRLNQVIHGYTF. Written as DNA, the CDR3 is TGCGCCAGCAGATTGAATCAAGTTATTCATGGCTACACCTTC.

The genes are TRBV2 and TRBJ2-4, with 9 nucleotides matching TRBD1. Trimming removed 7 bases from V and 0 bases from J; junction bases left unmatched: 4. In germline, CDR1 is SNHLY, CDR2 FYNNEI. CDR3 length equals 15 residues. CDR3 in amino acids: CASKTGGGAKNIQYF. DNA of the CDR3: TGTGCCAGCAAAACAGGGGGCGGAGCCAAAAACATTCAGTACTTC.

As DNA, the CDR3 is TGTGCCAGTAGTATCCCCCCCACAGATACGCAGTATTTT. Protein: CASSIPPTDTQYF. The J gene is TRBJ2-3, the V gene TRBV19; D unclear. Germline CDR1 LNHDA, CDR2 SQIVND (reference sequence). Trimming cost V 3 bases and J 2 bases, with 6 bases left between them. The CDR3 loop spans 13 amino acids.

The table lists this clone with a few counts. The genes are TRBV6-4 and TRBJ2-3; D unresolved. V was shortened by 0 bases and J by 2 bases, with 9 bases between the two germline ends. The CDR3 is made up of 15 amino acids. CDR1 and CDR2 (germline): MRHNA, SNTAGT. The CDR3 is CASSDSWLPTDTQYF. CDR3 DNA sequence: TGTGCCAGCAGTGACTCGTGGTTACCCACAGATACGCAGTATTTT.